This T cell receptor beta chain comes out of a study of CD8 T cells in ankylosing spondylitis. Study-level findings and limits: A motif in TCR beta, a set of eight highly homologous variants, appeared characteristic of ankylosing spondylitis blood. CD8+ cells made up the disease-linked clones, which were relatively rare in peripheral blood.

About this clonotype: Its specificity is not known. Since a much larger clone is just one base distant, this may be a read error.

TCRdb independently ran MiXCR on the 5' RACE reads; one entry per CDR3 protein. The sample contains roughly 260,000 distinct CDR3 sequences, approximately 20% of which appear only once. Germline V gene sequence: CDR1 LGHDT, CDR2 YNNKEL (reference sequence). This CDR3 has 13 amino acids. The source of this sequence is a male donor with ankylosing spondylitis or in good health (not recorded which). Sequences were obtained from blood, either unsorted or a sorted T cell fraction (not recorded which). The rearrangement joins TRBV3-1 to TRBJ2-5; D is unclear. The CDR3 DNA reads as TGTGCCAGCAGCAAGGGATTTAAGGAGAACCAGTACTTC. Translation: CASSKGFKENQYF.